These T cell receptor beta chains were read from a single sample in a study of post-analysis software for immune sequencing data. Each CDR3 protein is one row after TCRdb ran MiXCR on the PCR reads. The profile shows 350,000 to 500,000 distinct CDR3 sequences, roughly 38% of them singletons. The specimen was blood. These receptors came from a girl aged 2-10 years with multiple sclerosis. CDR3s include the opening cysteine and the closing phenylalanine or tryptophan. The order of the fields is V gene, J gene, D gene, CDR3 protein. A D gene is named only where the DNA matches it firmly.

>TRBV7-2|TRBJ2-3|TRBD2
CASSPPGLAGADTQYF
>TRBV2|TRBJ2-4|-
CASSGMGNIQYF
>TRBV27|TRBJ1-1|-
CASSLIADTEAFF
>TRBV27|TRBJ1-2|-
CASRSGRTNYGYTF
>TRBV6-5|TRBJ1-2|-
CASRRSRSNYGYTF
>TRBV12-3/TRBV12-4|TRBJ2-5|TRBD2
CASSSSGLTETQYF
>TRBV3-1|TRBJ2-5|-
CASSQEERGGPQETQYF
>TRBV20-1|TRBJ2-2|TRBD2
CSASSGIGGERFF
>TRBV7-6|TRBJ2-1|-
CASSLTASCGEQFF
>TRBV7-9|TRBJ2-5|TRBD1
CASSSGTGPETQYF
>TRBV4-2|TRBJ1-3|-
CASSQTRGTGNTIYF
>TRBV5-1|TRBJ2-5|TRBD1
CASSPGDRGMETQYF
>TRBV29-1|TRBJ1-2|-
CSVDLARGNYGYTF
>TRBV14|TRBJ2-7|-
CASSQEYDSYEQYF
>TRBV5-1|TRBJ2-1|TRBD1
CASSLQGANNEQFF
>TRBV20-1|TRBJ2-3|-
CSAEGVTQYF
>TRBV28|TRBJ2-7|-
CASSTSREQYF
>TRBV7-9|TRBJ2-3|-
CASSAMTWGTDTQYF
>TRBV6-5|TRBJ2-1|-
CASSYSPNEQFF
>TRBV20-1|TRBJ2-5|-
CSAREPNRFQETRYF
>TRBV3-1|TRBJ1-1|-
CASSLSRWGTEAFF
>TRBV12-3/TRBV12-4|TRBJ1-2|-
CASRIRQSNYGFTF
>TRBV7-3|TRBJ2-5|-
CASSLMGGANQETQYF
>TRBV27|TRBJ2-7|TRBD2
CASSLSRTSYEQYF
>TRBV12-3/TRBV12-4|TRBJ2-7|TRBD1
CASSLQGDTYEQYF
>TRBV20-1|TRBJ2-4|-
CSARVAGPSLAKNIQYF
>TRBV29-1|TRBJ1-2|TRBD1
CSVTGTGGHPGYTF
>TRBV29-1|TRBJ1-2|TRBD1
CSAEDRGSRYGYTF
>TRBV2|TRBJ2-3|TRBD1
CASSESRTGVGDTQYF
>TRBV20-1|TRBJ2-3|-
CSASRAGVVTDTQYF
>TRBV27|TRBJ1-1|-
CASSVGQMNTEAFF
>TRBV25-1|TRBJ2-7|-
CASSEYDGAPTYEQYF
>TRBV20-1|TRBJ1-2|-
CSARDHLAGIHGYTF
>TRBV20-1|-|-
CSASSPRHEQYF
>TRBV12-3/TRBV12-4|TRBJ1-2|TRBD1
CASSRSGQGHYGYTF
>TRBV20-1|TRBJ2-7|-
CSAIPRVSSYEQYF
>TRBV15|TRBJ2-7|-
CATSRSPAHSYEQYF
>TRBV28|TRBJ2-1|-
CASSSVSANNNEQFF
>TRBV20-1|TRBJ2-5|-
CSARRNQGPPETQYF
>TRBV6-5|-|TRBD1
CASSYVLGQGPETQYF
>TRBV4-1|TRBJ2-7|-
CASSQGSFGTLEQYF